This T cell receptor beta chain was found in a study of T cells in Graves' hyperthyroidism and ophthalmopathy (dated by TCRdb to between 2019 and 2020). Study-level background: Peripheral blood samples were taken at the time of initial diagnosis, prior to any treatment. To identify distinguishing TCR V-J signatures, a discovery cohort of some 100 patients was used, comprising 43 with Graves' ophthalmopathy and approximately 58 with stable Graves' hyperthyroidism. Prospective prediction of ophthalmopathy was tested in an independent validation cohort consisting of roughly 19 hyperthyroidism patients and around 16 patients who later progressed to ophthalmopathy. For training and testing, the 100 patients in the discovery cohort were randomly divided in a 7:3 ratio. Thyroid tissue and blood T-cell repertoires from about six Graves' hyperthyroidism patients were also compared in the study. Following sampling, methimazole starting at 30 mg daily was given to hyperthyroidism patients, and high-dose intravenous methylprednisolone was given to ophthalmopathy patients. The paper describes TCR Vbeta CDR3 sequencing of roughly 130 peripheral blood samples, made up of 43 ophthalmopathy patients, some 80 hyperthyroidism patients and roughly 17 progressor patients.

Amplification of TCR beta CDR3 regions was carried out from RNA transcripts. The TCR CDR3 was subjected to a first round of RT-PCR using the HTBI primer set and the Qiagen OneStep RT-PCR kit. Libraries were constructed in a second round of multiplex PCR, after which size selection and purification were performed. Libraries were sequenced paired-end with 100 bp reads on an Illumina HiSeq2000. In the original analysis: SOAPnuke was used to process the raw data, throwing out any read that contained adapters or uncalled bases, had a mean Phred below 15, or lacked an exact constant-primer or identifier match. COPE v1.2.5 was used to merge high-quality paired reads, and clonotypes were defined as unique nucleotide sequences. Clonotypes were aligned to IMGT TRBV, TRBD and TRBJ reference segments using MiTCR v1.1. The analysis included only V-J combinations with a frequency above 0.0001, which together covered more than 99% of the repertoires. The TCS score was defined as F50 (clonal expansion) divided by E x V (chaos), with BLOSUM62-based TCRdist calculated between CDR3 peptides within each V-J. Welch's t-statistics and random forest reduced several hundred V-J features to 13, which were used in a naive Bayes classifier (R e1071). TCRdb reprocessing: public reads trimmed at Q25 with fastp, clones called with MiXCR, in-frame beta chains kept. A single entry per CDR3 protein holds the most common genes and DNA from its merged rows. TCRdb, not the original authors, processed these V and J calls. Here the sample has 250,000 or so distinct CDR3 sequences; 13% to 15% occur a single time. The ten largest clones capture approximately 12% of the sample.

General conclusions and limits of the study: Most expanded thyroid clonotypes (frequency above 0.001) were also found in blood, which suggests that blood repertoires may mirror thyroid immune responses. In validation, the model predicted progression to ophthalmopathy a median of approximately 6.3 months before onset, with roughly 70% sensitivity and about 72% specificity. Ophthalmopathy was separated from stable hyperthyroidism by a 13 V-J signature model, with approximately 85% sensitivity and just over 81% specificity obtained in cross-validation and 80%/75% obtained in testing. No statistical method was used to set the sample size in advance, and investigators knew the group allocation.

The V end loses 5 bases and the J end loses 2 bases, and a stretch of 15 bases separates them. Taken from the germline V gene (reference sequence), the CDR1 and CDR2 loops are DFQATT and SNEGSKA. The CDR3 covers 15 residues, taking in both the cysteine and the phenylalanine. CDR3 DNA only is kept here, 45 bases in frame from base 1. Remarks on this clonotype: Its antigen is not yet known. Base qualities are not at hand, and no much larger clone is one base apart.

The hyperthyroidism patients were between 18 and 65 years old and newly diagnosed, with a disease duration of less than 2 months. Any patient with an uncontrolled infection, another autoimmune disease, pregnancy or lactation was excluded. Diagnoses were based on clinical symptoms, serum thyroxine and TRAb, thyroid ultrasound and orbital computed tomography. For progressor patients, blood was drawn at the first diagnosis of hyperthyroidism, before any ophthalmopathy symptoms had appeared. Ficoll-Paque density gradient centrifugation was used to isolate PBMCs from under 11 ml of fresh peripheral blood. Patients classed as progressors first received a Graves' hyperthyroidism diagnosis and then went on to develop ophthalmopathy during follow-up. Trizol reagent was used to extract total RNA, and RNA quality was then checked on an Agilent 2100 Bioanalyzer.

Sequencing input: blood. The receptor's source is a woman between 35 and 50 years old with Graves' hyperthyroidism that later progressed to Graves' ophthalmopathy. The chain couples TRBV20-1 to TRBJ2-2; the D gene is perhaps TRBD2, on 6 matching bases. The CDR3 is CSADGREPNTGELFF. The base sequence is TGCAGTGCTGATGGGCGGGAACCCAACACCGGGGAGCTGTTTTTT.